Following are 22 T cell receptor beta chains from one sample sequenced in a study of T cell repertoires in cytomegalovirus infection. TCRdb ran MiXCR on the reads and lists one entry per CDR3 protein. The sample yields around 280,000 distinct CDR3 sequences, roughly an eighth seen once. The sequencing sample was made of PBMCs. Every receptor here comes from a human donor in good health (CMV status not recorded). Some clones in this sample may be carry-over from other donors' samples.

This clonotype appeared once. The genes are TRBV25-1 and TRBJ1-2; possibly TRBD1 for D (5 bases). Looked up from germline, CDR1 is MGHDK and CDR2 is SYGVNS. The V gene lost 2 bases and the J gene lost 7 bases, with 11 bases spanning the gap. The CDR3 runs to 13 residues. The CDR3 region has the DNA TGTGCCAGCAGTGAAGCAGGGCCCCGTGGCTACACCTTC. Translation gives CASSEAGPRGYTF.

The V gene is TRBV7-6, the J gene TRBJ2-7; D may be TRBD2 (6 bases). The CDR3 contains 15 residues. V shed 3 bases and J shed 4 bases, with 16 bases lying between them. Germline CDR1 SGHVS, CDR2 FNYEAQ. CDR3: CASSLSASETYEQYF. The CDR3 DNA reads as TGTGCCAGCAGCTTGAGCGCTAGCGAGACATACGAGCAGTACTTC.

J is TRBJ2-7 and V is TRBV28, with D unresolved. The V gene's germline CDR1 is MDHEN and CDR2 SYDVKM. The CDR3 is made up of 15 amino acids. With 6 bases removed from V and 0 bases from J, the gap between germline ends came to 15 bases. The CDR3 is CASRSLGLSSYEQYF. The CDR3 bases are TGTGCCAGCAGATCCCTAGGTCTATCCTCCTACGAGCAGTACTTC.

Only a few counts were recorded for this clonotype. The chain joins TRBV12-3 or TRBV12-4 to TRBJ2-2; D possibly corresponds to TRBD2 (7 bases). The CDR3 is made up of 17 amino acids. V lost 2 bases, J lost 4 bases, and 17 bases lay in between. The CDR3 sequence: CASSLRGGNIRTGELFF. CDR3 sequence (DNA): TGTGCCAGCAGTTTAAGGGGGGGGAACATTCGCACCGGGGAGCTGTTTTTT.

The chain employs TRBV7-9 and TRBJ1-1; D remains unclear. The CDR3 is 15 residues long. Trimming left V 0 bases short and J 3 bases short, with 11 bases between. Germline CDR1 is SEHNR and CDR2 is FQNEAQ (reference sequence). CDR3 amino acids: CASSLAHRGDTEAFF. As DNA, the CDR3 is TGTGCCAGCAGCTTAGCGCACCGCGGGGACACTGAAGCTTTCTTT.

This clonotype was detected ten times or more. This chain uses TRBV12-3 or TRBV12-4 with TRBJ1-5; D uncertain. The CDR3 loop spans 14 amino acids. Trimming shortened V by 1 base and J by 10 bases, and 14 bases separated the two germline ends. CDR3 nucleotides: TGTGCCAGCAGTTTAGTCAGCGGGTTAGGTCCCCAGCATTTT. Translated, it gives CASSLVSGLGPQHF.

This clonotype has more than one count but fewer than ten. This rearrangement joins TRBV14 to TRBJ1-4, with a possible D match to TRBD1 (5 bases). Germline assignment: CDR1 SGHDN and CDR2 FVKESK. The CDR3 sequence is 17 residues long. V was cut by 5 bases and J by 0 bases, with 16 bases left in between. The CDR3 spells CASSSRGPLATNEKLFF. The CDR3 nucleotides are TGTGCCAGCAGCAGCCGGGGACCACTCGCAACTAATGAAAAACTGTTTTTT.

This clonotype was counted a few times. This chain connects TRBV29-1 to TRBJ2-2, with D maybe TRBD2 (6 bases). CDR1 is SQVTM, CDR2 ANQGSEA, per germline. This CDR3 has 13 residues. V lost 4 bases to trimming and J lost 5 bases, with 11 bases between them. In DNA form, the CDR3 reads TGCAGCGTTGCTAAGGCGGGGACCGGGGAGCTGTTTTTT. Amino acid sequence: CSVAKAGTGELFF.

The table lists this clonotype with many counts. CDR3 region: CASSLVGTINNEQFF. CDR3 bases: TGTGCCAGCAGCTTAGTCGGGACCATAAACAATGAGCAGTTCTTC. The chain has TRBV7-8 and TRBJ2-1, with D possibly being TRBD1 or TRBD2 (5 bases each). Germline CDR1 is SGHVS and CDR2 is FQNEAQ. V was pared by 1 base and J by 5 bases, with 12 bases between. The CDR3 has 15 residues.

This clonotype was observed a few times. The rearrangement links TRBV7-2 to TRBJ2-1; 8 bases align to TRBD1. Germline V gene sequence: CDR1 SGHTA, CDR2 FQGNSA. CDR3 length: 13 residues. V shed 5 bases, J shed 7 bases, and the junction held 4 bases outside the gene matches. The CDR3 is CASSLYRGNEQFF. CDR3 coding DNA: TGTGCCAGCAGCCTCTACAGGGGGAATGAGCAGTTCTTC.

This clonotype was seen many times. V gene TRBV7-8 combines with J gene TRBJ2-3; TRBD1 is a possible D gene (5 bases). The V gene's germline CDR1 is SGHVS and CDR2 FQNEAQ. The CDR3 is made up of 13 amino acids. With 1 base removed from V and 3 bases from J, the gap between germline ends came to 5 bases. The CDR3 DNA reads TGTGCCAGCAGCTTAGACAGGACAGATACGCAGTATTTT. Its translation: CASSLDRTDTQYF.

This clonotype was recorded many times. V gene TRBV7-2 combines with J gene TRBJ2-3; 10 bases fit TRBD2. Losses at the gene ends were 5 bases for V and 0 bases for J; bases not matched to a gene: 11. CDR1 is SGHTA and CDR2 is FQGNSA in the germline V gene. The CDR3 length is 18 residues. The CDR3 coding sequence is TGTGCCAGCAGCCCCCGGAGCGGGAGGGCTCCTAGCACAGATACGCAGTATTTT. Amino acids: CASSPRSGRAPSTDTQYF.

The V gene is TRBV29-1, the J gene TRBJ1-2; 7 bases align to TRBD1. This CDR3 has 11 residues. CDR1 and CDR2 from the germline V gene are SQVTM and ANQGSEA. Trimming took 7 bases from V and 6 from J; bases not matched to a gene: 5. This CDR3 reads CSAGQADGYTF. CDR3 nucleotides: TGCAGCGCTGGACAGGCCGATGGCTACACCTTC.

Many counts were recorded for this clonotype. The rearrangement joins TRBV11-2 to TRBJ1-2; tentatively, D is TRBD1 (6 bases). V was shortened by 5 bases and J by 6 bases, with 13 bases between the two germline ends. Germline CDR1 reads SGHAT; CDR2 reads FQNNGV. This CDR3 contains 13 residues. The CDR3 DNA is TGTGCCAGCAGCGGGGGCTGGGAAGATGGCTACACCTTC. It codes for CASSGGWEDGYTF.

This clonotype occurred many times. The chain combines TRBV28 with TRBJ1-1; TRBD1 might be the D (6 bases). V lost 2 bases and J 10 bases, leaving 11 bases between the germline ends. This CDR3 comprises 12 residues. The germline V gene has CDR1 MDHEN and CDR2 SYDVKM. The CDR3, as DNA: TGTGCCAGCAGTTTAGGTCAAGGGGGAGCTTTCTTT. Its translation: CASSLGQGGAFF.

This clonotype came up many times. The V gene is TRBV7-2, the J gene TRBJ2-7; TRBD2 agrees at 8 bases. This CDR3 spans 13 amino acids. Trimming cost V 5 bases and J 9 bases; bases outside gene matches: 9. The germline V gene encodes CDR1 SGHTA and CDR2 FQGNSA. CDR3 sequence: CASSPGGYPGQYF. The CDR3 region has the DNA TGTGCCAGCAGCCCGGGGGGGTACCCCGGGCAGTACTTC.

Only a few counts were recorded for this clonotype. The genes are TRBV10-3 and TRBJ2-5; D gene ambiguous. V shed 2 bases and J shed 3 bases, with 10 bases lying between them. The CDR3 extends over 14 amino acids. The germline CDR1 and CDR2 sequences are ENHRY and SYGVKD. CDR3 in amino acids: CAISEGESEETQYF. The DNA of the CDR3 is TGTGCCATCAGTGAGGGCGAGAGCGAAGAGACCCAGTACTTC.

The sample holds a few counts of this clonotype. V usage is TRBV6-6 and J usage is TRBJ2-1; 7 bases align to TRBD2. Germline lookup yields CDR1 MNHNY and CDR2 SVGAGI (reference sequence). This CDR3 is built from 14 residues. V dropped 1 base and J dropped 6; count of bases not matched to a gene: 3. CDR3 loop: CASSYFGEGNEQFF. Written as DNA, the CDR3 is TGTGCCAGCAGTTACTTCGGGGAGGGCAATGAGCAGTTCTTC.

This clonotype was found many times. For the CDR3, the DNA is TGTGCCAGCAGCTTGGCAGGGCCCAACGAGCAGTACTTC. Translating gives CASSLAGPNEQYF. V usage is TRBV7-2 and J usage is TRBJ2-7; D may be TRBD1 (5 bases). The CDR3 contains 13 residues. The V gene lost 3 bases and the J gene lost 5 bases, with 11 bases spanning the gap. Germline CDR1 and CDR2: SGHTA and FQGNSA.

This clonotype appeared a few times. The chain couples TRBV6-4 to TRBJ2-3; TRBD1 matches at 11 bases. The CDR3 consists of 15 residues. CDR1 and CDR2 (germline): MRHNA, SNTAGT. Unmatched junction bases numbered 5, after V lost 3 bases and J lost 6 bases. The DNA of the CDR3 is TGTGCCAGCAGTGAAGGACAGGGGGCTTGGGATACGCAGTATTTT. It translates to CASSEGQGAWDTQYF.

Only one count was recorded for this clonotype. This sequence may be a read error, since a much larger clone differs from it by one base. As DNA, the CDR3 is TGTGCCAGCGGCTTCTGGAGCTCCTATAATTCACCCCTCCACTTT. This translates into CASGFWSSYNSPLHF. V and J are TRBV7-9 and TRBJ1-6; no definite D call. The germline V gene has CDR1 SEHNR and CDR2 FQNEAQ (reference sequence). The CDR3 is 15 amino acids.

Points on this clonotype: With a much larger clone just one base away, this may be a read error. The chain has TRBV6-5 and TRBJ2-5; 10 bases match TRBD2. Germline assignment: CDR1 MNHEY and CDR2 SVGAGI. This CDR3 has 17 amino acids. After removal of 2 bases from V and 4 bases from J, the junction contained 10 bases not matched to a gene. Here the CDR3 reads CASSYLALAGSSETQYF. The CDR3 region has the DNA TGTGCCAGCAGTTACCTGGCACTAGCGGGATCCTCAGAGACCCAGTACTTC.